This T cell receptor beta chain was sequenced during a study of tumor-infiltrating lymphocytes in primary liver carcinoma (dated by TCRdb to the late 2010s). Context from the whole study: Hepatocellular carcinoma (four) or combined HCC and intrahepatic cholangiocarcinoma (one) was present in the five patients, who were three men and two women aged 30 to 69 years. For each liver tumor, the study sampled five regions along with adjacent normal tissue and blood, and applied TCRbeta repertoire sequencing, expression microarrays and whole-exome sequencing. The five patients had tumors staged T1-T3 N0M0, with maximum diameters ranging from roughly 4 to 10 cm. Repertoires from technical replicates were highly reproducible, with mean shared-clone rates approximately 0.88 and correlation coefficients above 0.95. Roughly 3.5 to 7.13 million productive TCRbeta reads were obtained per sample, and no significant difference in read depth was found between tissue types. A total of about 35 specimens from 5 patients underwent TCRbeta repertoire sequencing, comprising approximately 25 tumor regions, 5 adjacent noncancerous liver tissues and 5 peripheral blood samples.

Without any cell sorting, total RNA and DNA were co-extracted from roughly 21-30 mg of bulk tissue using the AllPrep DNA/RNA mini kit. Surgical resection was performed in China between late 2015 and early 2016 on about 5 patients with histopathologically diagnosed primary liver carcinoma. Chronic HBV infection was present in the patients, and the patients were treatment-naive at sampling. Each fresh piece of tumor and adjacent tissue was cut in two, with one half stored in RNAlater at -80 degrees C and the other half sent for histology. Concerning this clonotype: The specificity of this receptor is unknown. The record has no base qualities; no much larger clone is one base away.

The paper's findings and limits, for the study overall: Because only the TCR beta chain was sequenced and unpaired alpha chains were not captured, true repertoire diversity is likely underestimated. Only 4 or 5 patients were included in the study, and the authors note that the findings should be validated in a larger study. Consistent with antigen-driven expansion, pairs of tumor regions showed higher repertoire overlap (mean about 36%) than either tumor-adjacent pairs (about 17%) or tumor-blood pairs (about 15%). The top 250 clones made up a significantly larger repertoire fraction in tumors than in blood (p = 0.039). Since the samples were bulk and unsorted, there was no way to compare CD4+ and CD8+ T cell repertoires.

A constant-region primer and ProtoScript II reverse transcriptase were used to reverse-transcribe TCRbeta-specific cDNA from about 0.55 ug total RNA. Construction of the TCRbeta libraries relied on three nested rounds of multiplex PCR, following a slightly modified ARM-PCR procedure. Multiplex TRBV1-TRBV30 forward primers and a Cbeta reverse primer were used in the first two PCR rounds, each of which was run for roughly 10 cycles. Sample barcodes and Illumina adapters were attached in a final 25-cycle PCR using Deep VentR polymerase. Before sequencing, amplicons of 200-500 bp were gel-purified using a QIAquick gel extraction kit. An Illumina HiSeq 2500 was used to sequence the TCRbeta amplicons, generating 250-bp paired-end reads. In the source study's methods: To recover full CDR3 sequences, reads were quality-trimmed using Trimmomatic v0.33 and paired reads were then merged using FLASH v1.2.11. V, D and J germline segments were assigned to the rearranged TCRbeta sequences using MiGEC v1.2.1b. Clonotype statistics and Shannon-Wiener diversity indices were computed with VDJtools v1.0.0. Except for diversity analysis, only each sample's 250 most abundant clonotypes were used in subsequent analyses to reduce sampling bias. The public reads were run again by TCRdb, first through fastp at Q25 and then through MiXCR, and only productive beta chains were kept. CDR3 protein sequences are deduplicated, and each keeps its most common genes and DNA. TCRdb's processing, not the study's, gives the V and J calls here. In this sample the table shows about 120,000 distinct CDR3 sequences, roughly 75% of which occur a single time. The ten largest make up 8% to 9% of the sample.

CDR1 SGHAT and CDR2 FQNNGV were looked up in the germline V gene. V and J are truncated by 11 bases and 7 bases respectively, leaving an intervening sequence of 18 bases. Spanning cysteine to phenylalanine, the CDR3 consists of 13 amino acids. Left in the record is the CDR3 DNA by itself, 39 bases read in frame from the first base. This receptor chain uses TRBV11-2 and TRBJ2-1; the D segment could be TRBD2, given 5 matching bases. The receptor was derived from a woman aged 55-70 years with primary liver carcinoma and hepatitis B virus infection. The sample consisted of tumor-adjacent normal liver tissue. The CDR3 protein sequence reads: CACGSGLYNEQFF. The nucleotides read TGTGCCTGCGGCTCCGGACTTTATAATGAGCAGTTCTTC.